This TCR beta chain stems from a study of human T cells and chemical hapten exposure. This clonotype came up a few times. What it recognizes is unknown. Time point noted: healthy volunteer bleed at 2 weeks. Total RNA came from unfractionated whole blood. Study conclusions and caveats: TCRs above 1 in 1000 frequency did not change with DPC sensitization.

Original processing notes: Samples had a median of roughly 100,000 TCRs, ranging about 20,000 to 700,000. MiXCR was run by TCRdb on the RACE reads, yielding one entry per CDR3 protein. In this record, the V and J calls reflect TCRdb's handling and not the investigators' own analysis. The sample consists of around 130,000 distinct CDR3 sequences, approximately 9% of them appearing once. This clonotype was sampled from a male donor in good health. Some clones in this sample may be carry-over from other donors' samples. Sequenced: whole blood.

The CDR3 region is CASRGTGNIQYF. CDR3 nucleotides: TGTGCCAGCAGGGGGACAGGGAACATTCAGTACTTC. The rearrangement joins TRBV2 to TRBJ2-4; 9 bases align to TRBD1. The CDR3 is made up of 12 amino acids. The V gene end was trimmed by 6 bases and the J gene end by 7 bases; junction bases not matched to a gene: 1. Germline V CDR1 and CDR2: SNHLY, FYNNEI.